This paragraph covers one T cell receptor (beta chain) sequence. Its antigen is currently unknown. The sample comes from a study of cytomegalovirus exposure and HLA in healthy donors. The study, taken as a whole, reports: Later on, analysis showed that most CMV-associated TCR beta chains appeared to be HLA-restricted. What a later analysis showed was that several of the most significant clusters appeared linked to common viral pathogens.

Primers: 60 Vbeta forward and 13 Jbeta reverse. Generated by immunoSEQ multiplex PCR, the TCRdb table keeps only in-frame clones and is missing some. Of 100,000 to 150,000 clones listed, over 70% are singletons. The clonotype comes from a woman aged 18 to 35 in good health and CMV-seronegative. Sequenced: PBMCs.

CDR3 in DNA: TGTGCCAGCAGCCAAGTAGAGTGGGAGCGGTCCTACAATGAGCAGTTCTTC. Its protein is CASSQVEWERSYNEQFF. The V and J genes are TRBV4-2 and TRBJ2-1; D is perhaps TRBD2 (5 bases). Trimming took 1 base from V and 1 from J, leaving 14 bases between them. The CDR3 has 17 amino acids. The germline V gene has CDR1 LGHNA and CDR2 YNFKEQ.